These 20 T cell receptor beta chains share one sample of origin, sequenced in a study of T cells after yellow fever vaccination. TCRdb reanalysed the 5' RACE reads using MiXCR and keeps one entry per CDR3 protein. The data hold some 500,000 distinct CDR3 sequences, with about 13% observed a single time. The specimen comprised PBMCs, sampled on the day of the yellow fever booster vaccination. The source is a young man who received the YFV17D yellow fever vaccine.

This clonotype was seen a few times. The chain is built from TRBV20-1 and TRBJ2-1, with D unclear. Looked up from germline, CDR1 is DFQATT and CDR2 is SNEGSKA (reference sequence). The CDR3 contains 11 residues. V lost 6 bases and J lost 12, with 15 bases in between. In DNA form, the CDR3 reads TGCAGTGCAGAAAATACGCTGGGGCAGTTCTTC. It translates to CSAENTLGQFF.

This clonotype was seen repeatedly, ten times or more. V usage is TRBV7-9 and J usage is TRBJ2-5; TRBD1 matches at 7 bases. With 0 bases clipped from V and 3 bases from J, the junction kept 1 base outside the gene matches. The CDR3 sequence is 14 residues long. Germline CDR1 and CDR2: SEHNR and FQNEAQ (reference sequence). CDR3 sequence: CASSLAGGEETQYF. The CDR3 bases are TGTGCCAGCAGCTTAGCAGGGGGCGAAGAGACCCAGTACTTC.

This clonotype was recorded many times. As DNA, the CDR3 is TGCAGTGCTGTGGGACTTAGCGGGAGACTCGACTACAATGAGCAGTTCTTC. Amino acid sequence: CSAVGLSGRLDYNEQFF. The rearrangement joins TRBV20-1 to TRBJ2-1; 9 bases match TRBD2. The junction had 14 bases not matched to a gene; V was cut back by 5 bases and J by 3 bases. The germline gives CDR1 DFQATT, CDR2 SNEGSKA (reference sequence). The CDR3 contains 17 residues.

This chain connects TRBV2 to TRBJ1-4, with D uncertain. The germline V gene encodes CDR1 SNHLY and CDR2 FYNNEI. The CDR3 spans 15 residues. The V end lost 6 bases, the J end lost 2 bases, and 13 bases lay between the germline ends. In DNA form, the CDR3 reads TGTGCCAGCAGCGTCCCTAGCGGTACTAATGAAAAACTGTTTTTT. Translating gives CASSVPSGTNEKLFF.

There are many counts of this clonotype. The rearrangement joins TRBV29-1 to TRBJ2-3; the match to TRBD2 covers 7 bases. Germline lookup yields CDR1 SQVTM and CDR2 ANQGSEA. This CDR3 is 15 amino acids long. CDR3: CGSSGWEGGTDTQYF. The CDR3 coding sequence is TGCGGTTCCTCAGGCTGGGAGGGCGGAACAGATACGCAGTATTTT.

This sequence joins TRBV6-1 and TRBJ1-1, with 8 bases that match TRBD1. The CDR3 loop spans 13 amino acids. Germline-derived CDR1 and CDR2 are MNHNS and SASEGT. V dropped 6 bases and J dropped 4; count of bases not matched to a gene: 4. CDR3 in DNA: TGTGCCAGCAGAGCAGGACAGGGCACTGAAGCTTTCTTT. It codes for CASRAGQGTEAFF.

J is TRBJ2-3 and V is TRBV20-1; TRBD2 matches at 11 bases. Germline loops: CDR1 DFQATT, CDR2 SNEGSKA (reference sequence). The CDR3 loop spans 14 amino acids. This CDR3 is CTLCTSGRKDTQYF. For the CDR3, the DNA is TGCACCCTGTGCACTAGCGGGAGAAAAGATACGCAGTATTTT.

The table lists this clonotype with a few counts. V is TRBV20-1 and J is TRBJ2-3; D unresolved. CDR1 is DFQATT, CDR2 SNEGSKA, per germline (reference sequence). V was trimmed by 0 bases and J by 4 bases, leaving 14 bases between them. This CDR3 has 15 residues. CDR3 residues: CSAREGSNPSDTQYF. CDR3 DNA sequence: TGCAGTGCTAGAGAGGGTAGCAATCCCTCAGATACGCAGTATTTT.

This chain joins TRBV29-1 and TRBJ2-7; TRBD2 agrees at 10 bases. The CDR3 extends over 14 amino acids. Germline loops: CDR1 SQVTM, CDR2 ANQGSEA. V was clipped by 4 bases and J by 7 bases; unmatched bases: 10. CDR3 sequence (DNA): TGCAGCGTTGGCAAAGCGGGAGGGGTGGGAGAGCAGTACTTC. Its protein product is CSVGKAGGVGEQYF.

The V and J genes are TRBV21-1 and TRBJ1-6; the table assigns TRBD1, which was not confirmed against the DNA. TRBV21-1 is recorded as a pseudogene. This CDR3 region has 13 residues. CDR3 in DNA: TGTGCCAGCAGCTTGCAGGGCTGGTCACCCCTCCACTTT. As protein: CASSLQGWSPLHF.

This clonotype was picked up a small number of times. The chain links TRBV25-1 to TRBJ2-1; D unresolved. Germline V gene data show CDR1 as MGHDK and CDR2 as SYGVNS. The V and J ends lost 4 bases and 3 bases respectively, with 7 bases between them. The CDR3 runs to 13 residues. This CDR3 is CASSASGYNEQFF. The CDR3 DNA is TGTGCCAGCAGTGCCTCAGGCTACAATGAGCAGTTCTTC.

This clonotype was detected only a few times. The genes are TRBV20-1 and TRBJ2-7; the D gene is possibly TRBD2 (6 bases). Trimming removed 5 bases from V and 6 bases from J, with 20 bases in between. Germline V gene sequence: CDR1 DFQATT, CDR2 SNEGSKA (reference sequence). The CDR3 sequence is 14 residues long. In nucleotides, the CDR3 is TGCAGTGCTCGTCCATCGGAGGGTCTGGGCGAGCAGTACTTC. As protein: CSARPSEGLGEQYF.

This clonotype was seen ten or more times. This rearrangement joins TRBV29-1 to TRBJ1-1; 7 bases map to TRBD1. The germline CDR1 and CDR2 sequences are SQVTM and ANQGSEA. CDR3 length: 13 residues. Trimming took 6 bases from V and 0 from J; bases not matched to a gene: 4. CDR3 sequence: CSVYRGVNTEAFF. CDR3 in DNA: TGCAGCGTGTACAGGGGCGTGAACACTGAAGCTTTCTTT.

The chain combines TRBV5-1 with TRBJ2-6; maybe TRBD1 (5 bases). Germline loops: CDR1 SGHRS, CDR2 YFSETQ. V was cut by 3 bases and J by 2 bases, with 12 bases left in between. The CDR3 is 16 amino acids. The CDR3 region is CASSSASGPGANVLTF. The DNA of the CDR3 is TGCGCCAGCAGCTCCGCGTCAGGGCCTGGGGCCAACGTCCTGACTTTC.

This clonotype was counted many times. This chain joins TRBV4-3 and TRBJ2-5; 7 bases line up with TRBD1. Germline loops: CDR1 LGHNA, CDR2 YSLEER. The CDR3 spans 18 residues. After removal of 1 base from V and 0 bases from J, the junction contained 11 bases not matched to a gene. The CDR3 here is CASSQAWGSTGDQETQYF. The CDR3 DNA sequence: TGCGCCAGCAGCCAAGCTTGGGGGTCTACAGGGGACCAAGAGACCCAGTACTTC.

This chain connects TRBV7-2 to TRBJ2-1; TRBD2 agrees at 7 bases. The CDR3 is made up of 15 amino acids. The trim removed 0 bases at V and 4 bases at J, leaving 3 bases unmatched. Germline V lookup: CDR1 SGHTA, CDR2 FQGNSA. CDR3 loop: CASSLARGLYNEQFF. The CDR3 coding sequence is TGTGCCAGCAGCTTAGCGCGGGGGTTATACAATGAGCAGTTCTTC.

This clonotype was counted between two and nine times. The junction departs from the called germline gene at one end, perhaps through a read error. CDR3: CASSQAPDSFHEQYF. The CDR3 DNA follows: TGTGCCAGCAGTCAAGCCCCGGACAGTTTCCACGAGCAGTACTTC. V gene TRBV6-1 combines with J gene TRBJ2-7, with a possible D match to TRBD1 (6 bases). Looked up from germline, CDR1 is MNHNS and CDR2 is SASEGT. CDR3 length: 15 residues.

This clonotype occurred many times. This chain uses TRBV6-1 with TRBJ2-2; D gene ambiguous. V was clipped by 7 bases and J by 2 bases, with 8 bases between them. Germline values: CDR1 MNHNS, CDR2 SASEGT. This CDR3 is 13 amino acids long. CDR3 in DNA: TGTGCCAGCACCAGCGCAAACACCGGGGAGCTGTTTTTT. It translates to CASTSANTGELFF.

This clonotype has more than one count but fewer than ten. This chain's CDR3 is CSVRPTRDRGYEQYF. The CDR3 coding sequence is TGCAGCGTTCGCCCCACCAGGGACAGGGGTTACGAGCAGTACTTC. V and J are TRBV29-1 and TRBJ2-7, with TRBD1 identical over 10 bases. This CDR3 comprises 15 residues. The V segment lost 5 bases and the J segment 4 bases; nucleotides outside the gene matches: 11. The germline CDR1 and CDR2 sequences are SQVTM and ANQGSEA.

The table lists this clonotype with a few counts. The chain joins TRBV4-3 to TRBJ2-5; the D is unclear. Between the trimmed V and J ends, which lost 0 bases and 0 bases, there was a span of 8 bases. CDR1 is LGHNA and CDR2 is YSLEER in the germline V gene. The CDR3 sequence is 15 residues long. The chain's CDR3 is CASSQDPQYQETQYF. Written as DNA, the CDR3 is TGCGCCAGCAGCCAAGACCCCCAGTACCAAGAGACCCAGTACTTC.